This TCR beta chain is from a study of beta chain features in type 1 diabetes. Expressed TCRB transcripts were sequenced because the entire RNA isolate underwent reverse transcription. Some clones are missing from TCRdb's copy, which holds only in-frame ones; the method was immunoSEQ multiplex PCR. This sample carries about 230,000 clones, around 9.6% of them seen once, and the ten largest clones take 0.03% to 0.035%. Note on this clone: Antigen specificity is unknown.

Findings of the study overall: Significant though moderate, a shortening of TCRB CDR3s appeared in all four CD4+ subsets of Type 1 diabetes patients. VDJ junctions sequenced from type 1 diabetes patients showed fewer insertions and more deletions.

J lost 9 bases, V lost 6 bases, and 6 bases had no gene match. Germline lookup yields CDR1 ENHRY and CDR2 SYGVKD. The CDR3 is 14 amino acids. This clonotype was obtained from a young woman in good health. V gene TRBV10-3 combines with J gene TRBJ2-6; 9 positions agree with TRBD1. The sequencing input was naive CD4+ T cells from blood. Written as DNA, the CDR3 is TGTGCCATCAGGAGACAGGGGGGCCTCAACGTCCTGACTTTC. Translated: CAIRRQGGLNVLTF.